A selection of T cell receptor beta chains follows, all from one sample in a study of OX40 agonist ivuxolimab in advanced cancers. Sequenced by immunoSEQ multiplex PCR; TCRdb stores in-frame clones only, minus some. Here the sample spans approximately 90,000 clones, around 82% being singletons. Sequenced material: CD4+ or CD8+ T cells sorted from blood, taken in a trial of the OX40 agonist ivuxolimab. These receptors were collected from an adult with an advanced solid tumor such as melanoma, head and neck, liver or kidney cancer. CDR3s include the opening cysteine and the closing phenylalanine or tryptophan. A D gene is named only where the DNA matches it firmly. Clone size appears in some rows only: once, few, many, or a class for an expanded clone.

v_gene: TRBV7-9; abundance: -; d_gene: TRBD2; j_gene: TRBJ2-5; CDR3nt: TGTGCCAGCGGACTAGACAGTCAAGAGACCCAGTACTTC; CDR3aa: CASGLDSQETQYF
v_gene: TRBV11-2; abundance: -; d_gene: TRBD1; j_gene: TRBJ1-5; CDR3nt: TGTGCCAGCAGCTCCCAGGGGGCAGGTGGTCAGCCCCAGCATTTT; CDR3aa: CASSSQGAGGQPQHF
v_gene: TRBV5-4; abundance: -; d_gene: TRBD1; j_gene: TRBJ2-5; CDR3nt: TGTGCCAGCAGCACGGGACAGGGCTTCATGCACTTC; CDR3aa: CASSTGQGFMHF
v_gene: TRBV2; abundance: -; d_gene: -; j_gene: TRBJ1-2; CDR3nt: TGTGCCAGCAGTTCACGGACCGACGGCTATGGCTACACCTTC; CDR3aa: CASSSRTDGYGYTF
v_gene: TRBV7-2; abundance: -; d_gene: TRBD2; j_gene: TRBJ2-7; CDR3nt: TGTGCCAGCAGCTTAGATGGGTCTAGCGGGAGAGTTGAGTACTTC; CDR3aa: CASSLDGSSGRVEYF
v_gene: TRBV7-3; abundance: -; d_gene: -; j_gene: TRBJ1-2; CDR3nt: TGTGCCAGCAGCCCGGGGGCAGTCTATGGCTACACCTTC; CDR3aa: CASSPGAVYGYTF
v_gene: TRBV2; abundance: -; d_gene: -; j_gene: TRBJ2-2; CDR3nt: TGTGCCAGCAGGGGGGACTCAAACACCGGGGAGCTGTTTTTT; CDR3aa: CASRGDSNTGELFF
v_gene: TRBV27; abundance: -; d_gene: TRBD2; j_gene: TRBJ2-1; CDR3nt: TGTGCCACCAGCTTCTTGGCCCCTTTGAAGCGGGAGGACAATGAGCAGTTCTTC; CDR3aa: CATSFLAPLKREDNEQFF
v_gene: TRBV9; abundance: -; d_gene: TRBD2; j_gene: TRBJ2-7; CDR3nt: TGTGCCAGCAGCGGCCGCCTGGGGGGGGATCCCCACGAGCAGTACTTC; CDR3aa: CASSGRLGGDPHEQYF
v_gene: TRBV13; abundance: -; d_gene: TRBD1; j_gene: TRBJ1-1; CDR3nt: TGTGCCAGCAGCCTACCAAGGGGACAGGATCAGAACACTGAAGCTTTCTTT; CDR3aa: CASSLPRGQDQNTEAFF
v_gene: TRBV7-9; abundance: -; d_gene: TRBD2; j_gene: TRBJ2-7; CDR3nt: TGTGCCAGCAGCTACGGTTCCGGGGGGGCGAGTTCCTACGAGCAGTACTTC; CDR3aa: CASSYGSGGASSYEQYF
v_gene: TRBV4-2; abundance: -; d_gene: TRBD2; j_gene: TRBJ2-5; CDR3nt: TGTGCCAGCAGCCACCGTGGGGGGGGAGTAAGAGAGCAGTACTTC; CDR3aa: CASSHRGGGVREQYF
v_gene: TRBV7-3; abundance: once; d_gene: TRBD2; j_gene: TRBJ2-1; CDR3nt: TGTGCCAGCAGCTTTTCTAGCGGGTGGCGCTCCTACAATGAGCAGTTCTTC; CDR3aa: CASSFSSGWRSYNEQFF
v_gene: TRBV6-1; abundance: medium-sized; d_gene: -; j_gene: TRBJ2-1; CDR3nt: TGTGCCAGCAGGCCGGGACTTGGGTCCGATGAGCAGTTCTTC; CDR3aa: CASRPGLGSDEQFF
v_gene: TRBV7-9; abundance: few; d_gene: TRBD2; j_gene: TRBJ2-7; CDR3nt: TGTGCCAGCAGCAAAGTAGCGGGAGAACTCTCCTACGAGCAGTACTTC; CDR3aa: CASSKVAGELSYEQYF
v_gene: TRBV4-3; abundance: -; d_gene: TRBD1; j_gene: TRBJ2-7; CDR3nt: TGCGCCAGCAGCCGCATTTCAGGGGGCGAGCAGTACTTC; CDR3aa: CASSRISGGEQYF
v_gene: TRBV19; abundance: few; d_gene: -; j_gene: TRBJ2-7; CDR3nt: TGTGCCAGTAGTATCGGAATCCTCAGCTACGAGCAGTACTTC; CDR3aa: CASSIGILSYEQYF
v_gene: TRBV7-2; abundance: -; d_gene: TRBD1; j_gene: TRBJ2-7; CDR3nt: TGTGCCAGCAGCTTAGTCACCGGGACAGGGGACCACGAGCAGTACTTC; CDR3aa: CASSLVTGTGDHEQYF
v_gene: TRBV19; abundance: -; d_gene: -; j_gene: TRBJ1-5; CDR3nt: TGTGCCAGTAGTACCGGGGCGGCCGGTAGCAATCAGCCCCAGCATTTT; CDR3aa: CASSTGAAGSNQPQHF
v_gene: TRBV11-3; abundance: -; d_gene: TRBD2; j_gene: TRBJ2-2; CDR3nt: TGTGCCAGCAGCGTTGGACTAGCGGGAGCGGAAAGCACCGGGGAGCTGTTTTTT; CDR3aa: CASSVGLAGAESTGELFF
v_gene: TRBV10-3; abundance: -; d_gene: -; j_gene: TRBJ2-7; CDR3nt: TGTGCCATCAGTGAGTCGACAGAACAGTACTTC; CDR3aa: CAISESTEQYF
v_gene: TRBV7-9; abundance: -; d_gene: -; j_gene: TRBJ2-3; CDR3nt: TGTGCCAGCAGCTCCTACCTCCCCAGCACAGATACGCAGTATTTT; CDR3aa: CASSSYLPSTDTQYF
v_gene: TRBV23-1; abundance: -; d_gene: TRBD1; j_gene: TRBJ2-7; CDR3nt: TGCGCCAGCAGTCCCGGGACAGATTACTACGAGCAGTACTTC; CDR3aa: CASSPGTDYYEQYF
v_gene: TRBV10-3; abundance: -; d_gene: TRBD1; j_gene: TRBJ1-1; CDR3nt: TGTGCCATCAGTGGACGGGACAGGGATACTATAGCTTTCTTT; CDR3aa: CAISGRDRDTIAFF
v_gene: TRBV2; abundance: few; d_gene: -; j_gene: TRBJ1-2; CDR3nt: TGTGCCAGCACCGAAGATAAGGACCGCTTAAGAGGCTACACCTTC; CDR3aa: CASTEDKDRLRGYTF
v_gene: TRBV5-8; abundance: -; d_gene: TRBD2; j_gene: TRBJ2-7; CDR3nt: TGTGCCAGCAGCGCAAGGACTAGCCCCGAGCAGTACTTC; CDR3aa: CASSARTSPEQYF
v_gene: TRBV9; abundance: -; d_gene: -; j_gene: TRBJ2-2; CDR3nt: TGTGCCAGCAGCCGCGTAGGTACCGGGGAGCTGTTTTTT; CDR3aa: CASSRVGTGELFF
v_gene: TRBV6-5; abundance: -; d_gene: -; j_gene: TRBJ1-1; CDR3nt: TGTGCCAGCAGTTACCCAGGGACGGGGGGCACTGAAGCTTTCTTT; CDR3aa: CASSYPGTGGTEAFF
v_gene: TRBV2; abundance: -; d_gene: -; j_gene: TRBJ1-4; CDR3nt: TGTGCCAGACAGGGAGGGGATGCAACTAATGAAAAACTGTTTTTT; CDR3aa: CARQGGDATNEKLFF
v_gene: TRBV18; abundance: -; d_gene: -; j_gene: TRBJ2-2; CDR3nt: TGTGCCAGCTCACCGGCGGGGACCTCAGGCGCGAACACCGGGGAGCTGTTTTTT; CDR3aa: CASSPAGTSGANTGELFF
v_gene: TRBV4-3; abundance: -; d_gene: -; j_gene: TRBJ2-3; CDR3nt: TGCGCCAGCAGAAGGGGGAGGGAACGCACAGATACGCAGTATTTT; CDR3aa: CASRRGRERTDTQYF
v_gene: TRBV28; abundance: -; d_gene: -; j_gene: TRBJ1-5; CDR3nt: TGTGCCAGCAGTTTATTTCCCCTGGGGGTCCAGCCCCAGCATTTT; CDR3aa: CASSLFPLGVQPQHF
v_gene: TRBV4-1; abundance: -; d_gene: TRBD2; j_gene: TRBJ2-7; CDR3nt: TGCGCCAGCAGCCAGGCCGGGACTAGCGGGTCCTACGAGCAGTACTTC; CDR3aa: CASSQAGTSGSYEQYF
v_gene: TRBV6-1; abundance: -; d_gene: -; j_gene: TRBJ2-1; CDR3nt: TGTGCCAGCAGTGAAGTGACAGTTTTCCTCTCCTACAATGAGCAGTTCTTC; CDR3aa: CASSEVTVFLSYNEQFF
v_gene: TRBV19; abundance: -; d_gene: TRBD1; j_gene: TRBJ1-5; CDR3nt: TGTGCCAGTACCCAGACAGGGATGAACAATCAGCCCCAGCATTTT; CDR3aa: CASTQTGMNNQPQHF